The 21 T cell receptor beta chains given below trace back to one sample, sequenced in a study of cytomegalovirus exposure and HLA in healthy donors. Use of 60 Vbeta and 13 Jbeta primers characterized the PCR. TCRdb's copy holds only in-frame clones and misses some; the assay was immunoSEQ multiplex PCR. Among 99,000 or so clones listed, 80% to 85% were seen once. Source material: PBMCs. The origin of the receptors is a man aged 25 to 40 in good health and CMV-seropositive.

V and J are TRBV20-1 and TRBJ1-1; D uncertain. V was cut by 4 bases and J by 7 bases, with 10 bases left in between. The CDR3 runs 11 residues. Germline V gene lookup returns CDR1 DFQATT and CDR2 SNEGSKA (reference sequence). The CDR3 loop reads CSATPDNEAFF. The CDR3 DNA sequence: TGCAGTGCTACCCCAGACAATGAAGCTTTCTTT.

The gene calls are TRBV5-1 and TRBJ2-1; the match to TRBD2 covers 9 bases. The trim removed 0 bases at V and 8 bases at J, leaving 6 bases unmatched. The CDR3 has 15 residues. The germline gives CDR1 SGHRS, CDR2 YFSETQ. CDR3 residues: CASSLGGGGADEQFF. CDR3 bases: TGCGCCAGCAGCTTGGGCGGCGGGGGGGCAGATGAGCAGTTCTTC.

The chain links TRBV12-5 to TRBJ1-2; 11 bases are shared with TRBD1. The CDR3 has 18 residues. Trimming at V came to 0 bases and at J to 8 bases, leaving 14 bases not matched to a gene. Germline assignment: CDR1 LGHNT and CDR2 FRNRAP. The CDR3 here is CASGLVRTGGVGSSGYTF. In nucleotides, the CDR3 is TGTGCTAGTGGTTTGGTACGGACAGGGGGCGTTGGATCAAGCGGCTACACCTTC.

This sequence joins TRBV7-2 and TRBJ2-5; D is possibly TRBD2 (5 bases). The J call may be wrong; the DNA end is better matched by TRBJ2-7. The germline V gene encodes CDR1 SGHTA and CDR2 FQGNSA. The CDR3 totals 13 residues. In nucleotides, the CDR3 is TGTGCCAGCAGCTTAGCCCGGGGTTACGAGCAGTACTTC. It is translated as CASSLARGYEQYF.

Notes on this clone: At one end, the junction sequence differs from germline, possibly due to a read error. CDR3 in amino acids: CAGSLSRNGNTEAFF. DNA of the CDR3: TGCGCCGGCAGCCTAAGTCGTAACGGGAACACTGAAGCTTTCTTT. The V and J genes are TRBV4-1 and TRBJ1-1; no definite D call. Germline V gene data show CDR1 as MGHRA and CDR2 as YSYEKL. The CDR3 loop spans 15 amino acids.

The J gene is TRBJ2-2, the V gene TRBV7-3, with 15 bases that match TRBD2. Trimming removed 0 bases from V and 4 bases from J; junction bases left unmatched: 3. From germline, CDR1 is SGHTA and CDR2 FQGTGA. The CDR3 spans 18 residues. CDR3 residues: CASSLTPGLAGGTGELFF. CDR3 DNA: TGTGCCAGCAGCTTAACCCCGGGACTAGCGGGGGGCACCGGGGAGCTGTTTTTT.

The rearrangement uses TRBV19 and TRBJ2-5; 7 bases match TRBD1. The V segment lost 6 bases and the J segment 5 bases; nucleotides outside the gene matches: 12. CDR3 length equals 15 residues. Germline V gene data show CDR1 as LNHDA and CDR2 as SQIVND (reference sequence). Here the CDR3 reads CASSTQGDWGETQYF. CDR3 in DNA: TGTGCCAGTAGCACCCAGGGGGATTGGGGCGAGACCCAGTACTTC. The full variable domain, with the rest looked up from reference TRBV19 and TRBJ2-5, is DGGITQSPKYLFRKEGQNVTLSCEQNLNHDAMYWYRQDPGQGLRLIYYSQIVNDFQKGDIAEGYSVSREKKESFPLTVTSAQKNPTAFYLCASSTQGDWGETQYFGPGTRLLVL.

This clone was seen once. The chain couples TRBV30 to TRBJ2-1; perhaps TRBD2 as D (6 bases). V gave up 4 bases and J gave up 2 bases, with 12 bases separating them. This CDR3 spans 14 amino acids. Per the germline V gene, CDR1 is GTSNPN and CDR2 is SVGIG (reference sequence). CDR3 protein: CAWIRGTPYNEQFF. DNA for the CDR3: TGTGCCTGGATCCGGGGGACCCCCTACAATGAGCAGTTCTTC.

This chain links TRBV9 with TRBJ1-2; a weak D match, TRBD1 (5 bases). Per germline, CDR1 SGDLS and CDR2 YYNGEE. The V end lost 0 bases, the J end lost 4 bases, and 10 bases lay between the germline ends. The CDR3 has 14 residues. The CDR3: CASSVGGRSYGYTF. The CDR3 DNA is TGTGCCAGCAGCGTAGGGGGCAGGAGCTATGGCTACACCTTC.

The chain links TRBV5-1 to TRBJ1-1; D remains unclear. CDR3 length equals 14 residues. V was pared by 0 bases and J by 3 bases, with 9 bases between. The V gene's germline CDR1 is SGHRS and CDR2 YFSETQ. CDR3 residues: CASSLAPRDTEAFF. In DNA form, the CDR3 reads TGCGCCAGCAGCTTGGCTCCCCGGGACACTGAAGCTTTCTTT. The whole variable domain, filled in from reference TRBV5-1 and TRBJ1-1, reads KAGVTQTPRYLIKTRGQQVTLSCSPISGHRSVSWYQQTPGQGLQFLFEYFSETQRNKGNFPGRFSGRQFSNSRSEMNVSTLELGDSALYLCASSLAPRDTEAFFGQGTRLTVV.

The V gene is TRBV6-1, the J gene TRBJ1-5; a weak D match, TRBD1 (6 bases). V was clipped by 8 bases and J by 2 bases, with 13 bases between them. The CDR3 contains 14 residues. Germline values: CDR1 MNHNS, CDR2 SASEGT. The CDR3 region is CASETGHGNQPQHF. CDR3 in DNA: TGTGCCAGCGAGACAGGACACGGCAATCAGCCCCAGCATTTT.

This chain connects TRBV6-5 to TRBJ2-2; D might be TRBD1 (7 bases). The CDR3 runs 14 residues. V lost 7 bases, J lost 5 bases, and 14 bases lay in between. Germline CDR1 MNHEY, CDR2 SVGAGI. CDR3: CASTEAGGTGELFF. Written as DNA, the CDR3 is TGTGCCAGCACTGAGGCAGGGGGGACCGGGGAGCTGTTTTTT.

The chain employs TRBV27 and TRBJ1-2, with 11 positions matching TRBD1. Germline V gene lookup returns CDR1 MNHEY and CDR2 SMNVEV (reference sequence). Unmatched junction bases numbered 9, after V lost 8 bases and J lost 4 bases. The CDR3 runs to 15 residues. The CDR3 nucleotides are TGTGCCAGCTCCAGGACAGGGGGCTTGTCCTATGGCTACACCTTC. Protein product: CASSRTGGLSYGYTF.

This clone has only a few counts. The chain carries TRBV19 and TRBJ2-5; D may be TRBD1 (5 bases). Germline-derived CDR1 and CDR2 are LNHDA and SQIVND (reference sequence). V was cut by 0 bases and J by 5 bases, with 13 bases left in between. The CDR3 extends over 15 amino acids. The CDR3 loop reads CASSIEVRERETQYF. The CDR3 bases are TGTGCCAGTAGTATAGAGGTCAGGGAAAGGGAGACCCAGTACTTC.

The chain employs TRBV2 and TRBJ2-6, with a weak D call TRBD1 (6 bases). This CDR3 is built from 16 residues. V lost 7 bases to trimming and J lost 0 bases, with 13 bases between them. CDR1 and CDR2 from the germline V gene are SNHLY and FYNNEI. CDR3 amino acids: CASTTGPRSGANVLTF. CDR3 nucleotides: TGTGCCAGCACTACAGGGCCCCGCTCTGGGGCCAACGTCCTGACTTTC.

The chain employs TRBV14 and TRBJ2-7; D is unclear. CDR3 length: 12 amino acids. Per the germline V gene, CDR1 is SGHDN and CDR2 is FVKESK. V lost 1 base and J lost 9, with 10 bases in between. The CDR3 nucleotides are TGTGCCAGCAGCCAAGTAACCAGATTGCAGTACTTC. This codes for CASSQVTRLQYF.

V usage is TRBV6-5 and J usage is TRBJ1-3; 8 bases fit TRBD1. Per the germline V gene, CDR1 is MNHEY and CDR2 is SVGAGI. The V gene end was trimmed by 8 bases and the J gene end by 1 base; junction bases not matched to a gene: 4. The CDR3 runs to 14 residues. CDR3: CASGRTGSGNTIYF. CDR3 in DNA: TGTGCCAGCGGCAGGACAGGGTCTGGAAACACCATATATTTT.

This clone appeared a single time. J is TRBJ2-7 and V is TRBV4-1, with unresolved D. Trimming stripped 0 bases from V and 1 base from J, with 7 bases between. The CDR3 contains 14 residues. Germline CDR1 is MGHRA and CDR2 is YSYEKL. CDR3 in amino acids: CASSQDWASYEQYF. The CDR3 region has the DNA TGCGCCAGCAGCCAAGATTGGGCGTCCTACGAGCAGTACTTC.

The rearrangement uses TRBV4-1 and TRBJ2-5; D possibly corresponds to TRBD1 (7 bases). There are 14 residues in the CDR3. In germline, CDR1 is MGHRA, CDR2 YSYEKL. Between the trimmed V and J ends, which lost 2 bases and 11 bases, there was a span of 18 bases. CDR3 DNA sequence: TGCGCCAGCAGCCAACCAGGGGGTGGAGGGGAGCAGTACTTC. Its translation: CASSQPGGGGEQYF.

This sequence joins TRBV30 and TRBJ1-3; D gene uncertain. Germline CDR1 is GTSNPN and CDR2 is SVGIG (reference sequence). V gave up 0 bases and J gave up 0 bases, with 12 bases separating them. This CDR3 is 16 amino acids long. The CDR3 sequence is CAWSVGVRISGNTIYF. The CDR3 DNA follows: TGTGCCTGGAGTGTCGGAGTGCGAATCTCTGGAAACACCATATATTTT.

A few counts support this clone. The V gene is TRBV6-5, the J gene TRBJ1-2; TRBD1 aligns across 9 bases. Losses at the gene ends were 7 bases for V and 3 bases for J; bases not matched to a gene: 3. The CDR3 contains 13 residues. Germline loops: CDR1 MNHEY, CDR2 SVGAGI. The CDR3: CASKQGADYGYTF. For the CDR3, the DNA is TGTGCCAGCAAACAGGGGGCAGACTATGGCTACACCTTC.